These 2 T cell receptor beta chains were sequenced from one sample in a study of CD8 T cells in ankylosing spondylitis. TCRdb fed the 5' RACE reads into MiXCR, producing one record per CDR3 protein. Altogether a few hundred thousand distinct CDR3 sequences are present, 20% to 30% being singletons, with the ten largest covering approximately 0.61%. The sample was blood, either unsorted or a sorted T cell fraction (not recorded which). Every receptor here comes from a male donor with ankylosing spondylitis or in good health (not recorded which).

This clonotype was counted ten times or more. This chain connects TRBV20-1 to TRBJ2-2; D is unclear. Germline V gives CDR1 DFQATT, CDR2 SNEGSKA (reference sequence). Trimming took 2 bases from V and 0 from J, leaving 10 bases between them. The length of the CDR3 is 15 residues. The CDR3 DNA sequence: TGCAGTGCTAGATTGGTGGGGTCGAACACCGGGGAGCTGTTTTTT. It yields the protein CSARLVGSNTGELFF.

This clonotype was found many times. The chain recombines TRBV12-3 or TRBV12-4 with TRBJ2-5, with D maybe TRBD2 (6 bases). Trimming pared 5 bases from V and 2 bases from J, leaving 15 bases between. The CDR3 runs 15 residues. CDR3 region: CASSPPAGPQETQYF. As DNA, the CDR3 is TGTGCCAGCAGTCCCCCGGCGGGGCCGCAAGAGACCCAGTACTTC.